This TCR beta chain appears in the sequencing data of a study of tumor and adjacent non-tumor tissue in lung cancer. Whole-study context: The cohort had 12 to 13 adenocarcinoma, a couple of squamous cell and 1 small cell patients. On average, productive TCRbeta reads reached a few million per sample.

In regard to this clonotype: One junction end disagrees with the germline gene, perhaps due to a read error.

RNA was extracted from bulk tissue without any cell sorting. More than 3 cm separated this lung sample from the edge of the tumor. The CDR3 loop spans 18 amino acids. A modified ARM-PCR protocol with three rounds of nested PCR amplified TCRbeta. From the multiplex PCR reads, TCRdb called clonotypes with MiXCR, one entry per CDR3 protein. Here the sample spans about 77,000 distinct CDR3 sequences, over 65% being singletons. The sequenced material came from distant non-tumor lung tissue. This receptor was identified in a man between 65 and 85 years old with non-small cell lung cancer. This chain connects TRBV12-3 or TRBV12-4 to TRBJ1-3; TRBD1 matches at 8 bases. Here the CDR3 reads CASSRPGTGIGSGSTIYF. CDR3 DNA sequence: TGTGCCAGTAGTCGTCCCGGGACAGGAATCGGTTCTGGAAGCACCATATATTTT.